Below, 20 T cell receptor beta chains from the same sample are listed, as sequenced in a study of identical twins. TCRdb processed the 5' RACE reads anew with MiXCR; each CDR3 protein has one entry. The sample carries about 790,000 distinct CDR3 sequences, about 20% recorded once. These sequences were also reported in another study, on T cells expressing NK-cell markers.

The specimen was PBMCs. These receptors were taken from a woman younger than 35 in good health.

This clonotype showed up just a few times. The chain combines TRBV11-3 with TRBJ2-7, with no clear D. Trimming cost V 2 bases and J 5 bases, with 10 bases left between them. The germline CDR1 and CDR2 sequences are SGHNT and YENEEA. The CDR3 extends over 13 amino acids. The DNA for the CDR3 is TGTGCCAGCAGCTTACTAGAAAGCGACGAGCAGTACTTC. It translates to CASSLLESDEQYF.

The V and J genes are TRBV27 and TRBJ2-7; D not certain. CDR3 length: 12 amino acids. CDR1 and CDR2 (germline): MNHEY, SMNVEV (reference sequence). Trimming cost V 7 bases and J 5 bases, with 12 bases left between them. The chain's CDR3 is CASKTLTDEQYF. CDR3 DNA: TGTGCCAGCAAAACCCTAACTGACGAGCAGTACTTC.

The V call is TRBV7-9, the J call TRBJ2-1, with D possibly being TRBD1 or TRBD2 (5 bases each). V was pared by 2 bases and J by 10 bases, with 9 bases between. CDR1 and CDR2 from the germline V gene are SEHNR and FQNEAQ (reference sequence). The CDR3 extends over 12 amino acids. CDR3 DNA sequence: TGTGCCAGCAGCTTATCCAGGGACGAGCAGTTCTTC. Protein: CASSLSRDEQFF.

The V and J genes are TRBV2 and TRBJ2-6; D gene ambiguous. The CDR3 consists of 15 residues. Germline V gene lookup returns CDR1 SNHLY and CDR2 FYNNEI. V dropped 2 bases and J dropped 2 bases, with 7 bases sitting between them. Here the CDR3 reads CASSEMRPGANVLTF. CDR3 bases: TGTGCCAGCAGTGAAATGCGACCTGGGGCCAACGTCCTGACTTTC.

The chain uses TRBV4-3 and TRBJ2-3; 8 positions agree with TRBD2. This CDR3 spans 16 amino acids. Germline V CDR1 and CDR2: LGHNA, YSLEER. J lost 2 bases, V lost 3 bases, and 7 bases had no gene match. The CDR3 here is CASSHFSGKSTDTQYF. The CDR3 DNA is TGCGCCAGCAGCCATTTTAGCGGGAAGTCCACAGATACGCAGTATTTT.

The CDR3 DNA reads TGTGCCAGCAGCTGGGATCCGGGACAAGGGGGTTACGAGCAGTACTTC. Its protein product is CASSWDPGQGGYEQYF. The chain couples TRBV5-5 to TRBJ2-7; weak D call: TRBD1 (6 bases). Trimming pared 3 bases from V and 4 bases from J, leaving 20 bases between. Germline V gene lookup returns CDR1 SGHKS and CDR2 YYEKEE (reference sequence). This CDR3 has 16 amino acids.

Only a few counts were recorded for this clonotype. J is TRBJ2-1 and V is TRBV9; 10 nucleotides match TRBD2. Germline-derived CDR1 and CDR2 are SGDLS and YYNGEE. Trimming cost V 4 bases and J 10 bases; bases outside gene matches: 8. The CDR3 consists of 14 residues. The CDR3 coding sequence is TGTGCCAGCAGCCCCTATGTTAGCGGGGGGGAGCAGTTCTTC. Encoded protein: CASSPYVSGGEQFF.

This chain joins TRBV12-3 or TRBV12-4 and TRBJ2-5; D remains ambiguous. Trimming cost V 6 bases and J 0 bases, with 8 bases left between them. The CDR3 has 13 amino acids. CDR3 DNA sequence: TGTGCCAGCAGCTTCTACAACCAAGAGACCCAGTACTTC. Protein product: CASSFYNQETQYF.

V usage is TRBV6-1 and J usage is TRBJ2-7; TRBD2 matches at 8 bases. After removal of 7 bases from V and 7 bases from J, the junction contained 15 bases not matched to a gene. The CDR3 extends over 15 amino acids. CDR1 is MNHNS and CDR2 is SASEGT in the germline V gene. The CDR3 here is CASTGEAGVPGEQYF. CDR3 bases: TGTGCCAGCACGGGCGAAGCGGGAGTCCCGGGTGAGCAGTACTTC.

This clonotype was found a few times. The gene calls are TRBV20-1 and TRBJ2-1; TRBD2 aligns across 15 bases. V gave up 4 bases and J gave up 8 bases; unmatched junction bases: 6. CDR3 length equals 15 residues. The germline V gene encodes CDR1 DFQATT and CDR2 SNEGSKA (reference sequence). The CDR3 bases are TGCAGTGCTATATCGGGACTAGCGGGAGGCTATGAGCAGTTCTTC. This sequence encodes CSAISGLAGGYEQFF.

The rearrangement joins TRBV5-5 to TRBJ2-5, with D hard to call. The CDR3 has 15 residues. With 1 base removed from V and 2 bases from J, the gap between germline ends came to 12 bases. The germline V gene encodes CDR1 SGHKS and CDR2 YYEKEE (reference sequence). As DNA, the CDR3 is TGTGCCAGCAGCTTGCTACGGTTCGTTCAAGAGACCCAGTACTTC. It encodes CASSLLRFVQETQYF.

This clonotype was seen a few times. The chain links TRBV25-1 to TRBJ2-7; D is perhaps TRBD1 (5 bases). V was pared by 1 base and J by 3 bases, with 10 bases between. Looked up from germline, CDR1 is MGHDK and CDR2 is SYGVNS. This CDR3 comprises 14 residues. The CDR3 loop is CASSELDTDYEQYF. The CDR3 DNA sequence: TGTGCCAGCAGTGAATTGGACACGGACTACGAGCAGTACTTC.

The J gene is TRBJ2-7, the V gene TRBV20-1; TRBD2 aligns across 7 bases. This CDR3 has 14 amino acids. Germline V gene sequence: CDR1 DFQATT, CDR2 SNEGSKA (reference sequence). V lost 3 bases and J lost 4; bases outside the gene matches: 9. The CDR3 DNA sequence: TGCAGTGCTAGGGGAGCGGGACCTGTTTACGAGCAGTACTTC. Translation: CSARGAGPVYEQYF.

This clonotype showed up just a few times. J is TRBJ1-3 and V is TRBV20-1, with D maybe TRBD1 (5 bases). V shed 8 bases and J shed 3 bases, with 17 bases lying between them. Germline V gene data show CDR1 as DFQATT and CDR2 as SNEGSKA (reference sequence). The CDR3 length is 14 residues. This CDR3 is CSSPDGTHGNTIYF. In DNA form, the CDR3 reads TGCAGTTCCCCGGACGGGACGCATGGAAACACCATATATTTT.

This clonotype was picked up a small number of times. The CDR3 DNA is TGCAGCGTTGAAGATCCACCGGGACACCGGGGGACCGGGGAGCTGTTTTTT. Translated: CSVEDPPGHRGTGELFF. The rearrangement uses TRBV29-1 and TRBJ2-2, with D tentatively TRBD1 or TRBD2 (6 bases each). V was trimmed by 0 bases and J by 5 bases, leaving 19 bases between them. Germline-derived CDR1 and CDR2 are SQVTM and ANQGSEA. The CDR3 length is 17 residues.

This chain links TRBV7-9 with TRBJ2-3; 8 bases fit TRBD2. The CDR3 is made up of 16 amino acids. Looked up from germline, CDR1 is SEHNR and CDR2 is FQNEAQ (reference sequence). The V and J ends lost 1 base and 0 bases, in that order; junction bases with no gene match: 3. CDR3: CASSLVAGPSTDTQYF. The CDR3, as DNA: TGTGCCAGCAGCTTAGTAGCGGGGCCTAGCACAGATACGCAGTATTTT. The entire variable domain, with the rest obtained from reference TRBV7-9 and TRBJ2-3, is as follows: DTGVSQNPRHKITKRGQNVTFRCDPISEHNRLYWYRQTLGQGPEFLTYFQNEAQLEKSRLLSDRFSAERPKGSFSTLEIQRTEQGDSAMYLCASSLVAGPSTDTQYFGPGTRLTVL.

This clonotype has more than one count but fewer than ten. V usage is TRBV7-2 and J usage is TRBJ2-7; perhaps TRBD2 as D (6 bases). Trimming cost V 4 bases and J 0 bases, with 13 bases left between them. CDR3 length equals 15 residues. CDR1 is SGHTA and CDR2 is FQGNSA in the germline V gene. DNA of the CDR3: TGTGCCAGCAGCTCCCAGCGGGCCCACTCCTACGAGCAGTACTTC. It encodes CASSSQRAHSYEQYF.

The chain couples TRBV5-6 to TRBJ2-7; D ambiguous. Between the trimmed V and J ends, which lost 0 bases and 2 bases, there was a span of 9 bases. The germline gives CDR1 SGHDT, CDR2 YYEEEE. This CDR3 contains 14 residues. CDR3 sequence: CASSLVSETYEQYF. In nucleotides, the CDR3 is TGTGCCAGCAGCTTGGTCAGCGAAACCTACGAGCAGTACTTC.

A few counts support this clonotype. The chain employs TRBV6-5 and TRBJ1-1, with TRBD1 identical over 9 bases. The CDR3 spans 15 residues. Germline V gene data show CDR1 as MNHEY and CDR2 as SVGAGI. Trimming removed 2 bases from V and 1 base from J; junction bases left unmatched: 2. The CDR3, as DNA: TGTGCCAGCAGTTACACGGGACAGGGGAACACTGAAGCTTTCTTT. Translated, it gives CASSYTGQGNTEAFF.

The V call is TRBV7-9, the J call TRBJ2-2; tentatively, D is TRBD2 (5 bases). V shed 3 bases and J shed 3 bases, with 8 bases lying between them. The CDR3 is 14 residues long. Germline V gene lookup returns CDR1 SEHNR and CDR2 FQNEAQ (reference sequence). The CDR3 coding sequence is TGTGCCAGCAGCTTCGGGGTGGACACCGGGGAGCTGTTTTTT. It yields the protein CASSFGVDTGELFF.